Each of the 4 T cell receptor beta chains below was sequenced from the same sample in a study of T cells after yellow fever vaccination. TCRdb fed the 5' RACE reads into MiXCR, producing one record per CDR3 protein. The data contain about 400,000 distinct CDR3 sequences, about 6% of them seen just once; the ten biggest clones take up approximately 16%. Material: PBMCs, obtained 5 days after the yellow fever booster vaccination. All receptors come from a man between 25 and 39 years old who received the YFV17D yellow fever vaccine.

Comment on this clonotype: This may stem from a read error, because a much larger clone lies one nucleotide away. J is TRBJ2-7 and V is TRBV7-2; D might be TRBD1 or TRBD2, each matching 5 bases. Germline CDR1 SGHTA, CDR2 FQGNSA. V lost 9 bases and J 3 bases, leaving 21 bases between the germline ends. This CDR3 region has 15 residues. The DNA of the CDR3 is TGTGCCAGAAGCCCATCCGGGACGTCTTACTACGAGCAGTACTTC. The encoded protein is CARSPSGTSYYEQYF.

The chain employs TRBV6-5 and TRBJ1-2; tentative D call: TRBD1 (5 bases). V was pared by 8 bases and J by 8 bases, with 24 bases between. The CDR3 sequence is 15 residues long. Germline V gives CDR1 MNHEY, CDR2 SVGAGI. The CDR3 DNA reads TGTGCCAGCGGGGGTTTGGGGTCAAAGGCGTGGGGCTACACCTTC. It codes for CASGGLGSKAWGYTF.

There are many counts of this clonotype. The CDR3 nucleotides read TGTGCCAGCAGCACGTGGGAGCAGGAGCAGTTCTTC. It codes for CASSTWEQEQFF. This chain connects TRBV5-4 to TRBJ2-1, with D perhaps TRBD2 (5 bases). This CDR3 has 12 amino acids. V lost 4 bases and J lost 10, with 12 bases in between. Germline CDR1 SGHNT, CDR2 YYREEE (reference sequence).

J is TRBJ1-1 and V is TRBV11-2; 10 positions match TRBD1. Germline CDR1 SGHAT, CDR2 FQNNGV. The CDR3 consists of 16 residues. V trimming: 1 base; J trimming: 3 bases; junction bases outside the gene matches: 5. Written as DNA, the CDR3 is TGTGCCAGCAGCTTAGCCTTTGGGACAGGGGACACTGAAGCTTTCTTT. Translation gives CASSLAFGTGDTEAFF.